The entry below gives a single TCR beta chain sequence along with its context. Its cognate antigen has yet to be identified. No base-level quality is on record; no much larger clone is a single base apart. The data originate from a study (dated by TCRdb to 2013 to 2016). In the study overall: The study tested whether tumor-infiltrating Tregs in breast cancer are recruited from blood Tregs or converted in situ from other CD4+ T cell subsets.

From the germline V gene, CDR1 is SGHAT and CDR2 is FQNNGV. Including the terminal cysteine and phenylalanine, the CDR3 comprises 17 residues. CDR3 DNA only is kept here, 51 bases in frame from base 1. V loses 4 bases at its end and J loses 2 bases; junction bases beyond the gene matches: 12. The research as a whole found: The validation in the larger cohort was limited to a single TCR beta V-J rearrangement instead of whole repertoires. The greatest overlap of tumor-infiltrating Treg TCR alpha and beta sequences was observed with tumor naive CD4+ T cells, followed by blood naive CD4+ T cells. Tumor memory CD4+ T cell TCR gene usage was found to cluster with blood and lymph node memory CD4+ cells and with lymph node naive CD4+ cells.

Amplification of full-length TCR variable regions was done by 5' RACE PCR using constant-region reverse primers, and this step was followed by semi-nested PCR with Nested Universal Primer A. The ReliaPrep RNA Cell Miniprep System was used to extract total RNA, which was then reverse transcribed into 5'RACE-ready cDNA with the SMARTer RACE 5'/3' Kit. Multiplex adaptors were used to barcode the full-length TCR alpha and beta libraries, which were then sequenced on an Illumina MiSeq. The study's own analysis went as follows. For each of nine subset-tissue groups, sequencing data from the five patients were pooled, and the groups were then compared using unsupervised clustering of TCR gene usage. The Morisita-Horn index, with shared sequences weighted by their contribution to each repertoire, was used to calculate repertoire similarity. TCRdb reprocessing: public reads trimmed at Q25 with fastp, clones called with MiXCR, in-frame beta chains kept. When rows share a CDR3 protein, they turn into one entry using the most common DNA and genes. Here the V and J calls rest on TCRdb's processing, not on the authors' analysis. The sample contains approximately 53,000 distinct CDR3 sequences, 25% to 35% of them found a single time. The top ten constitute 3% to 4% of the sample.

Memory CD4+ T cells were isolated as CD4+CD45RO+CD25- cells. Tregs, naive and memory CD4+ T cells from tumor, blood and ipsilateral draining lymph nodes of five breast cancer patients underwent full-length TCR alpha and beta sequencing. Tumor tissue and lymph nodes obtained from ipsilateral axillary dissection were perfused with PBS, minced and then digested with collagenase I and hyaluronidase. A purity exceeding 90% was confirmed by FACS for the sorted cell populations. This receptor was taken from a female donor with breast cancer. The chain is encoded by TRBV11-2 joined to TRBJ1-2; 8 central nucleotides agree with TRBD1. Sequenced input: tumor-infiltrating memory CD4+ T cells sorted from the breast tumor. The cell subset or site label here, explained by the study, means: memory CD4+ T cells, CD4+CD45RO+CD25-. DNA sequence: TGTGCCAGCAGCTCGCAGCCCCCAGGGGGCGGCAACTATGGCTACACCTTC. It is translated as CASSSQPPGGGNYGYTF. With the rest looked up from the reference TRBV11-2 and TRBJ1-2 genes rather than sequenced, the full variable domain is EAGVAQSPRYKIIEKRQSVAFWCNPISGHATLYWYQQILGQGPKLLIQFQNNGVVDDSQLPKDRFSAERLKGVDSTLKIQPAKLEDSAVYLCASSSQPPGGGNYGYTFGSGTRLTVV.